This T cell receptor (beta chain) was sequenced during a study of OX40 agonist ivuxolimab in advanced cancers. About the study: Ivuxolimab, an agonistic anti-OX40 (CD134) antibody, was given to patients. Enrollees could have had prior anti-PD-1, anti-PD-L1 or anti-CTLA-4 therapy, which about 40% had received.

The V gene's germline CDR1 is LNHNV and CDR2 YYDKDF (reference sequence). J gave up 1 base and V 5 bases, and 6 bases lay outside the gene matches. The CDR3 extends over 15 amino acids. This clone has just a few counts. Its specificity is not known. General study points: Clonal expansion among partial responders at 0.1-3.0 mg/kg ranked near the lowest. In general, CD8+ T cells held more expanded clones than CD4+ did, on average.

Measured with immunoSEQ multiplex PCR; TCRdb has only the in-frame clones, and not every one. The sample shows some 43,000 clones, just under 90% of them seen only once. The chain uses TRBV15 and TRBJ1-1; 8 bases map to TRBD1. The TCR comes from an adult with an advanced solid tumor such as melanoma, head and neck, liver or kidney cancer. Sample: CD4+ or CD8+ T cells sorted from blood, taken in a trial of the OX40 agonist ivuxolimab. The CDR3 DNA follows: TGTGCCACCAGCCGTCTAGGGACAGGGAACACTGAAGCTTTCTTT. This sequence encodes CATSRLGTGNTEAFF.